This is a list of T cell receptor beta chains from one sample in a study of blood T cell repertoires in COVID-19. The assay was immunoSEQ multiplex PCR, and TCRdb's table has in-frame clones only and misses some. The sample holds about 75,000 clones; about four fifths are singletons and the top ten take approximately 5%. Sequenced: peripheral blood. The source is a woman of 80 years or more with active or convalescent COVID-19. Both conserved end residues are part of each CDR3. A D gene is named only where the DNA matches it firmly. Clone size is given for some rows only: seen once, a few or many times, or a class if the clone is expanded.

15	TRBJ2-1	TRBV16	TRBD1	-	CASSPLRTGENEQFF	TGTGCCAGCAGCCCTCTCCGGACAGGGGAAAATGAGCAGTTCTTC
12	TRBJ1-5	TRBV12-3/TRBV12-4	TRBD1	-	CASGQNPGQEHF	TGTGCCAGCGGCCAAAACCCGGGACAGGAGCATTTT
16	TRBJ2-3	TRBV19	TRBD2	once	CASSSGLARTTDTQYF	TGTGCCAGTAGTAGCGGACTAGCGAGGACCACAGATACGCAGTATTTT
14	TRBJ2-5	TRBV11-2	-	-	CASSTTGVRPTQYF	TGTGCCAGCAGCACCACAGGAGTAAGGCCGACCCAGTACTTC
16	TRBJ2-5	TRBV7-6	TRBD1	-	CASSLALTGFQETQYF	TGTGCCAGCAGCTTAGCCCTGACAGGGTTCCAAGAGACCCAGTACTTC
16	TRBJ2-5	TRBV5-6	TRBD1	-	CASSLKPGQGLKTQYF	TGTGCCAGCAGCTTGAAGCCGGGACAGGGGTTGAAGACCCAGTACTTC
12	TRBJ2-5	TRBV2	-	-	CASTGGKETQYF	TGTGCCAGCACCGGCGGGAAAGAGACCCAGTACTTC
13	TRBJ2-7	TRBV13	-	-	CASSFRGSGSLYF	TGTGCCAGCAGCTTTCGGGGGTCAGGCTCATTGTACTTC
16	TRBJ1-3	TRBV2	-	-	CASSTGSPHSGNTIYF	TGTGCCAGCAGTACAGGGTCCCCGCACTCTGGAAACACCATATATTTT
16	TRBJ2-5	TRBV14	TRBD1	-	CASSLRTGGRRETQYF	TGTGCCAGCAGCCTTAGGACAGGGGGCCGGAGAGAGACCCAGTACTTC
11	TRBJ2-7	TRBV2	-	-	CASTVECQQYF	TGTGCCAGCACCGTAGAGTGCCAGCAGTACTTC
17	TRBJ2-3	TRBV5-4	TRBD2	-	CASSLHPSGGASDTQYF	TGTGCCAGCAGCTTGCATCCTAGCGGGGGGGCCTCAGATACGCAGTATTTT
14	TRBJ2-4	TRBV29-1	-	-	CSVDVGGTKNIQYF	TGCAGCGTTGATGTAGGGGGAACCAAAAACATTCAGTACTTC